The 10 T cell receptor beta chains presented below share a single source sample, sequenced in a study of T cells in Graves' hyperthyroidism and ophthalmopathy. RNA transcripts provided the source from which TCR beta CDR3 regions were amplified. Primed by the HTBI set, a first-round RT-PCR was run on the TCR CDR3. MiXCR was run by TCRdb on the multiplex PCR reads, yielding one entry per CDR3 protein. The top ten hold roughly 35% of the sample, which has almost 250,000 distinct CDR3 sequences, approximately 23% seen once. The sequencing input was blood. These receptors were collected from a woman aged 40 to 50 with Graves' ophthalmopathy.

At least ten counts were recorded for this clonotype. The CDR3 nucleotides are TGTGCCAGTAGTCAGGGGACAGGGGGCGGTCAGCCCCAGCATTTT. Protein product: CASSQGTGGGQPQHF. V gene TRBV6-5 combines with J gene TRBJ1-5; 12 nucleotides agree with TRBD1. Germline CDR1 and CDR2: MNHEY and SVGAGI. V shed 9 bases, J shed 6 bases, and the junction held 9 bases outside the gene matches. CDR3 length equals 15 residues.

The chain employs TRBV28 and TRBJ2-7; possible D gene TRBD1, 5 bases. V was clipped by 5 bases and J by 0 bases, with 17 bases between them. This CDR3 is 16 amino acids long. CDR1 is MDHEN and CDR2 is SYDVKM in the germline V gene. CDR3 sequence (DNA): TGTGCCAGCAGTGTAGGGGCGGCCCAAAGCTCCTACGAGCAGTACTTC. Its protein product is CASSVGAAQSSYEQYF.

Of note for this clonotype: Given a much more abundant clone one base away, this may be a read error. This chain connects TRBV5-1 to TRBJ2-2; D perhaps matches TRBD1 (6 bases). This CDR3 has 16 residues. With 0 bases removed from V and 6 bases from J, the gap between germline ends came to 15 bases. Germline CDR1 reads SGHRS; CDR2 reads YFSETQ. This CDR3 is CASSLVGGMDAGELFF. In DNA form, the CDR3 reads TGCGCCAGCAGCTTGGTAGGGGGAATGGACGCCGGGGAGCTGTTTTTT.

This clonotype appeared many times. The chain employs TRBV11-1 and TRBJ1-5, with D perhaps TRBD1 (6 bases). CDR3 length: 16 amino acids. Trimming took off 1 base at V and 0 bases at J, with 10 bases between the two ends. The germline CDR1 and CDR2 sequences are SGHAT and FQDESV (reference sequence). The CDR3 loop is CASSLDGRGSNQPQHF. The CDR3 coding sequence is TGTGCCAGCAGCTTAGACGGCAGGGGTAGCAATCAGCCCCAGCATTTT.

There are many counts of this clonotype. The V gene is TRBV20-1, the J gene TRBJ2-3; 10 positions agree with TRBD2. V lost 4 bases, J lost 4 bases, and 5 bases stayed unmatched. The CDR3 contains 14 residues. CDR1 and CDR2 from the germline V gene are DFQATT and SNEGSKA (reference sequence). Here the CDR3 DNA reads TGCAGTGCTACTAGCGGGAGAGAGGCAGATACGCAGTATTTT. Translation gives CSATSGREADTQYF.

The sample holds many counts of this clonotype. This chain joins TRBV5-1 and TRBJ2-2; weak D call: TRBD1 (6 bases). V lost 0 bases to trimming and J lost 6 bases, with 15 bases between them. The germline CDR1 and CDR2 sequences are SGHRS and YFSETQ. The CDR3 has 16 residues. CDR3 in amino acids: CASSLEPTGYAGELFF. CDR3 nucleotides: TGCGCCAGCAGCTTGGAGCCTACAGGGTACGCCGGGGAGCTGTTTTTT.

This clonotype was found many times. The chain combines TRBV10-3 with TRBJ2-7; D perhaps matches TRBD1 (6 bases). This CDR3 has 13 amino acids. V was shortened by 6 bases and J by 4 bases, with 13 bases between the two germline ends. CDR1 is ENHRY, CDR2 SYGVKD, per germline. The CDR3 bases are TGTGCCATCAGGGACAGCGCCGGGTACGAGCAGTACTTC. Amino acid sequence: CAIRDSAGYEQYF.

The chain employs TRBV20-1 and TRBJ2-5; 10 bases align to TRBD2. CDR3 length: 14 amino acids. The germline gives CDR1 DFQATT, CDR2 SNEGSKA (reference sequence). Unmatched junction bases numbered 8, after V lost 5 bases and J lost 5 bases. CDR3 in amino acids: CSAGIAGGRETQYF. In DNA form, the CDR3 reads TGCAGTGCTGGAATAGCGGGAGGTCGGGAGACCCAGTACTTC.

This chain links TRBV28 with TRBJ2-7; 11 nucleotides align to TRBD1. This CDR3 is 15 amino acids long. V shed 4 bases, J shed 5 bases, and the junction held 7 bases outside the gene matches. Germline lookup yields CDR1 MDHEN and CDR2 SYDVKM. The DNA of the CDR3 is TGTGCCAGCAGTTACAGGAGGACAGGGGGCCACGAGCAGTACTTC. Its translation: CASSYRRTGGHEQYF.

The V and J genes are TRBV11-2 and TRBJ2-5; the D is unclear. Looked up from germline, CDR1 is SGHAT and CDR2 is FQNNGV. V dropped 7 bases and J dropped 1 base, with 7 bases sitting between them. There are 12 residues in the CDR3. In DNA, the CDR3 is TGTGCCAGCATCTTGGCCCAAGAGACCCAGTACTTC. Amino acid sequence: CASILAQETQYF.